This T cell receptor beta chain derives from a study of blood T cell repertoires in COVID-19. Overall study context: The study drew acute and convalescent COVID-19 samples from the United States, Italy and Spain. The cDNA or gDNA used as material had been derived from T cells, B-cell-depleted T cells, or PBMCs.

As processed by the authors: By means of reference gene primer amplification, nucleated cell counts were estimated. The protocol was immunoSEQ multiplex PCR, while the TCRdb copy is restricted to in-frame clones and leaves out a portion. The DNA gave D and trimming, while V, J and clone size come from that table. The sample carries 90,000 to 150,000 clones, 80% to 90% recorded once. Per the germline V gene, CDR1 is LGHDT and CDR2 is YNNKEL (reference sequence). This CDR3 contains 16 residues. V lost 4 bases and J lost 0; bases outside the gene matches: 7. The sequence derives from a woman in her fifties or sixties with acute or convalescent COVID-19. Sequenced sample: peripheral blood. The chain recombines TRBV3-1 (or the pseudogene TRBV3-2) with TRBJ1-1, with 8 bases that match TRBD1. Written as DNA, the CDR3 is TGTGCCAGCAGCCCCGGGACAGGAGATATGAACACTGAAGCTTTCTTT. It yields the protein CASSPGTGDMNTEAFF.